This entry is about one T cell receptor (beta chain). The antigen remains unidentified. The CDR3 contains 15 residues. The V gene end was trimmed by 5 bases and the J gene end by 4 bases; junction bases not matched to a gene: 10. The germline gives CDR1 MDHEN, CDR2 SYDVKM. The data were produced by immunoSEQ multiplex PCR, yet TCRdb's version contains in-frame clones alone and is incomplete. The sample holds around 110,000 clones, 75% to 90% seen once. This sample was included in a study of T cell responses to AZD1222 COVID-19 vaccine. Overall study findings and caveats: Sampling that yielded the repertoires occurred only after the peak T cell response. Two AZD1222 doses significantly raised spike-specific TCR breadth and depth over controls. There were mostly white British donors and more females than males, and clonal diversity was possibly underestimated.

This chain joins TRBV28 and TRBJ1-2; TRBD1 agrees at 7 bases. The clonotype originates from an adult in good health. Sequencing used peripheral blood, obtained on day 0 of MenACWY control vaccination. The CDR3: CASSPPDRDFYGYTF. In nucleotides, the CDR3 is TGTGCCAGCAGTCCGCCCGACAGGGACTTCTATGGCTACACCTTC.